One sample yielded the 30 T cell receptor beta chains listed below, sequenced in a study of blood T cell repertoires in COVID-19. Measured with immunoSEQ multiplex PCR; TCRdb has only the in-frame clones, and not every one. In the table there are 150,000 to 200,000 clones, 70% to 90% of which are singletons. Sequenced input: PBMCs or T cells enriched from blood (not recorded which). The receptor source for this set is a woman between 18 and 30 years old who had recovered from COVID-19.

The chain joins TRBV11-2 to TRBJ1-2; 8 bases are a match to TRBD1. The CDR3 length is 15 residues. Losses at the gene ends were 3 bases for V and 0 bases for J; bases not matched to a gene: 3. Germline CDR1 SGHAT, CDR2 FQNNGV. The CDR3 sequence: CASSLDRATNYGYTF. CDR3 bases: TGTGCCAGCAGCTTGGACAGGGCTACTAACTATGGCTACACCTTC.

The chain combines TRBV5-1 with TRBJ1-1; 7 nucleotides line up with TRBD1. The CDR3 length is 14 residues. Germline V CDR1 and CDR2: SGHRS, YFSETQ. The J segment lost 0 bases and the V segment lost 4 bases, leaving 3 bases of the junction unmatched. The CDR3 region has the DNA TGCGCCAGCAGCGTGGACAGGTTGAACACTGAAGCTTTCTTT. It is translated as CASSVDRLNTEAFF.

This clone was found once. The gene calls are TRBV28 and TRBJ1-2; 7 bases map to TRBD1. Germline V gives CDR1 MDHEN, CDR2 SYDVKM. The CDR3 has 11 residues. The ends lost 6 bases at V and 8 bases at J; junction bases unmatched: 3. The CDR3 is CASRSTGGYTF. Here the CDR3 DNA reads TGTGCCAGCAGGTCGACAGGGGGCTACACCTTC.

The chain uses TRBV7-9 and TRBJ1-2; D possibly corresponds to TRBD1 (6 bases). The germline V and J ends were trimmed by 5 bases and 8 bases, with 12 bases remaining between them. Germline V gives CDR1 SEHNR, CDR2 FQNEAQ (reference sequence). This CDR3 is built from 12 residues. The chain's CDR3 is CASSLQGRGYTF. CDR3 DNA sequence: TGTGCCAGCAGCCTACAGGGCCGCGGCTACACCTTC.

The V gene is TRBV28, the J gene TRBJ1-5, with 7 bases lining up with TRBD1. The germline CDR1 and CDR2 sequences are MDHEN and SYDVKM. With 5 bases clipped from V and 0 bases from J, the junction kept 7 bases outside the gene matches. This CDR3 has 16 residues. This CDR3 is CASSPLGQYSNQPQHF. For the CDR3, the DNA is TGTGCCAGCAGTCCGTTGGGACAGTATAGCAATCAGCCCCAGCATTTT.

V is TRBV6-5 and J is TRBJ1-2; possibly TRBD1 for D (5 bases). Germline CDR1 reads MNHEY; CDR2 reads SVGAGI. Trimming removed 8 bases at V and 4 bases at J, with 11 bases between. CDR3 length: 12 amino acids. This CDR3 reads CASGNRTYGYTF. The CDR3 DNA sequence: TGTGCCAGCGGAAACAGGACCTATGGCTACACCTTC.

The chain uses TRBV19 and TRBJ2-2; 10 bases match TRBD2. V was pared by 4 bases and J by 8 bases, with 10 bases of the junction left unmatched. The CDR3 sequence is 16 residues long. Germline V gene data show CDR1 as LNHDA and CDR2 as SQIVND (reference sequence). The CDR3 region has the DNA TGTGCCAGTAGTAAGAGCCCTAGCGGGAGTCTGGGGGAGCTGTTTTTT. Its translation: CASSKSPSGSLGELFF.

The CDR3 is CASSVIGSSYNEQFF. CDR3 DNA sequence: TGTGCCAGCAGTGTTATAGGGAGCTCCTACAATGAGCAGTTCTTC. The gene calls are TRBV5-8 and TRBJ2-1, with a possible D match to TRBD2 (5 bases). The CDR3 runs 15 residues. V was clipped by 5 bases and J by 0 bases, with 12 bases between them. The germline V gene has CDR1 SGHTS and CDR2 YDEGEE.

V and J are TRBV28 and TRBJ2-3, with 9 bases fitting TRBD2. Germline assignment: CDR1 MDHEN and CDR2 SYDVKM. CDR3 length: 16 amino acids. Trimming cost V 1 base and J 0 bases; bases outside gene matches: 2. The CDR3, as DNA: TGTGCCAGCAGTTTATTGGCGGGAGGGAGCACAGATACGCAGTATTTT. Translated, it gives CASSLLAGGSTDTQYF.

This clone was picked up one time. The CDR3 DNA reads TGTGCCTGGAGTCCTCCCGGGACTAGCGGGAGGCAAGAGCAGTACTTC. Encoded protein: CAWSPPGTSGRQEQYF. The rearrangement uses TRBV30 and TRBJ2-7; TRBD2 matches at 15 bases. The V and J ends lost 2 bases and 7 bases, in that order; junction bases with no gene match: 9. Germline V lookup: CDR1 GTSNPN, CDR2 SVGIG (reference sequence). CDR3 length equals 16 residues.

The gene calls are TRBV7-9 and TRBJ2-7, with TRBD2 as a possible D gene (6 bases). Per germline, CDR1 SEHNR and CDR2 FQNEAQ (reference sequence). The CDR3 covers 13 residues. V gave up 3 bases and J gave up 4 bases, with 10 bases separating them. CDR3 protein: CASSLSSAYEQYF. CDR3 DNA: TGTGCCAGCAGCTTGTCTAGCGCTTACGAGCAGTACTTC.

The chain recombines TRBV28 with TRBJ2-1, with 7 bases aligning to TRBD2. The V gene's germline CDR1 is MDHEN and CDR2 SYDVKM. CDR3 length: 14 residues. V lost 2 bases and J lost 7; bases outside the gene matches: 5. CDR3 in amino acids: CASSLAGEYNEQFF. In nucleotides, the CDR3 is TGTGCCAGCAGTTTAGCGGGAGAGTATAATGAGCAGTTCTTC.

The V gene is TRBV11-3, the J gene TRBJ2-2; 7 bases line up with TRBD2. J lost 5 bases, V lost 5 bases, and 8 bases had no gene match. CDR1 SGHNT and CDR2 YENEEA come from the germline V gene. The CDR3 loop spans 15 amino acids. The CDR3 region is CASSVRGGSTGELFF. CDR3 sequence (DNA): TGTGCCAGCAGCGTGAGGGGAGGGTCAACCGGGGAGCTGTTTTTT.

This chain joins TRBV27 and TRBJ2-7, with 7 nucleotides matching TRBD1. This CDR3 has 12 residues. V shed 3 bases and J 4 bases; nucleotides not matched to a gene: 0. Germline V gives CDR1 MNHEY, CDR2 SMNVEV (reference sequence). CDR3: CASSLTGYEQYF. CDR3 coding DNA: TGTGCCAGCAGTTTGACAGGGTACGAGCAGTACTTC.

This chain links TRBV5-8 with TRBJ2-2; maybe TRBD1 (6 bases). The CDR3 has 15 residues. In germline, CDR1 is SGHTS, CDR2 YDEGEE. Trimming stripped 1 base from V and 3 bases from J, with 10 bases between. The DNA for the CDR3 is TGTGCCAGCAGCTTGACAGGGTGGGACACCGGGGAGCTGTTTTTT. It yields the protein CASSLTGWDTGELFF.

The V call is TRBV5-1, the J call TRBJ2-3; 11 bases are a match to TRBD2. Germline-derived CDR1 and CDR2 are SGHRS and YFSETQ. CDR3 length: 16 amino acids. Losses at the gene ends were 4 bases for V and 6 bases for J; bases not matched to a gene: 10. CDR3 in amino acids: CASSEYPSGRYDTQYF. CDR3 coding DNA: TGCGCCAGCAGCGAATACCCTAGCGGGAGGTACGATACGCAGTATTTT. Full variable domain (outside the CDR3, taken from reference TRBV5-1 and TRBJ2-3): KAGVTQTPRYLIKTRGQQVTLSCSPISGHRSVSWYQQTPGQGLQFLFEYFSETQRNKGNFPGRFSGRQFSNSRSEMNVSTLELGDSALYLCASSEYPSGRYDTQYFGPGTRLTVL.

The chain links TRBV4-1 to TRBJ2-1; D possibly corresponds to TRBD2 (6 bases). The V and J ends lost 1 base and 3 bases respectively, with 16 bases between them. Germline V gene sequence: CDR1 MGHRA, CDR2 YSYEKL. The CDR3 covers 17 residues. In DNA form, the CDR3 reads TGCGCCAGCAGCCAAGGGGTTTGGGCGGGAAGCTACAATGAGCAGTTCTTC. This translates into CASSQGVWAGSYNEQFF.

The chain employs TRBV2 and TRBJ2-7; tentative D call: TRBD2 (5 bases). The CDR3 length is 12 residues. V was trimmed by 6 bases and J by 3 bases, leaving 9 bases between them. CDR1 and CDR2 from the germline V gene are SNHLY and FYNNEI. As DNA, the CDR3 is TGTGCCAGCAGGGAGGCCAGCTACGAGCAGTACTTC. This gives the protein CASREASYEQYF.

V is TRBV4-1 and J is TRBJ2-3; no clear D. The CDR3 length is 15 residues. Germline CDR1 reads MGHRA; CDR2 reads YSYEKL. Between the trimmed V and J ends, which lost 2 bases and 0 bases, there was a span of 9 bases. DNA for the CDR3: TGCGCCAGCAGCCAACCCCTAACGAGCACAGATACGCAGTATTTT. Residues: CASSQPLTSTDTQYF.

CDR3 nucleotide sequence: TGTGCCAGCAGCTTCAGGGAGGGACTAGCGGCATATCCCACAGATACGCAGTATTTT. Translating it yields CASSFREGLAAYPTDTQYF. This chain connects TRBV6-6 to TRBJ2-3; 11 nucleotides match TRBD2. Losses at the gene ends were 6 bases for V and 2 bases for J; bases not matched to a gene: 16. CDR3 size: 19 residues. CDR1 is MNHNY, CDR2 SVGAGI, per germline (reference sequence).

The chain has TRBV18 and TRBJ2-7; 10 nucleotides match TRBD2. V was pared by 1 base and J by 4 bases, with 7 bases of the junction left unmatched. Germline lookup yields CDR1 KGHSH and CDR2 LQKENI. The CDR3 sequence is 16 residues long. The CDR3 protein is CASSPLRTSGTYEQYF. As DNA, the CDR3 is TGTGCCAGCTCACCACTCCGGACTAGCGGTACATACGAGCAGTACTTC.

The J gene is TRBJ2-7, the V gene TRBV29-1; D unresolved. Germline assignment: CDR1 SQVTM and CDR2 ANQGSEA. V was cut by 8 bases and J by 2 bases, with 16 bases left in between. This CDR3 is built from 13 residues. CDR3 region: CSSPATSPYEQYF. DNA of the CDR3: TGCAGCTCACCTGCCACATCCCCCTACGAGCAGTACTTC.

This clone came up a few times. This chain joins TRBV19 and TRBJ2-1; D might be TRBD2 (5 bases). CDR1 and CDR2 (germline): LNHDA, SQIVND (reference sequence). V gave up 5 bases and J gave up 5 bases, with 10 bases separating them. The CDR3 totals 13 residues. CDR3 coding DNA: TGTGCCAGTAGTGAGCGGCCAGACAATGAGCAGTTCTTC. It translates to CASSERPDNEQFF.

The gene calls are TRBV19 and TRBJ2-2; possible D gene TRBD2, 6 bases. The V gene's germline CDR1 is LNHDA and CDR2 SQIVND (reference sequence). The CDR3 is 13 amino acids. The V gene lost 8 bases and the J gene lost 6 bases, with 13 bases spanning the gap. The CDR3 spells CASRGMAAGELFF. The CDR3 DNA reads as TGTGCCAGTCGGGGGATGGCGGCCGGGGAGCTGTTTTTT.

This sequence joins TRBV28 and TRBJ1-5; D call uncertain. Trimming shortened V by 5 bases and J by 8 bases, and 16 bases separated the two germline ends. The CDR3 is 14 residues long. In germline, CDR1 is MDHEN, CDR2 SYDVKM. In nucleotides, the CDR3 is TGTGCCAGCAGTGCCCTGGCAGGCGCCGAGCCCCAGCATTTT. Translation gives CASSALAGAEPQHF.

The CDR3 sequence is CASSPWGRETQYF. In nucleotides, the CDR3 is TGTGCCAGCTCACCGTGGGGCCGAGAGACCCAGTACTTC. This chain links TRBV18 with TRBJ2-5; D perhaps matches TRBD1 (5 bases). The ends were cut back, 3 bases at V and 4 bases at J, with 9 bases in the middle. From germline, CDR1 is KGHSH and CDR2 LQKENI. The CDR3 covers 13 residues. The full variable domain, in which reference TRBV18 and TRBJ2-5 provide the parts outside the CDR3, is NAGVMQNPRHLVRRRGQEARLRCSPMKGHSHVYWYRQLPEEGLKFMVYLQKENIIDESGMPKERFSAEFPKEGPSILRIQQVVRGDSAAYFCASSPWGRETQYFGPGTRLLVL.

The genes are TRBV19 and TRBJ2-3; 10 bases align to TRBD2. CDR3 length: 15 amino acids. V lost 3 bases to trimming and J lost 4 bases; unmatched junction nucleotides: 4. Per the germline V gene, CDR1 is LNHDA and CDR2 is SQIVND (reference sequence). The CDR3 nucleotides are TGTGCCAGTAGTATCCTAGCGGGAGCGGCAGATACGCAGTATTTT. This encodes CASSILAGAADTQYF.

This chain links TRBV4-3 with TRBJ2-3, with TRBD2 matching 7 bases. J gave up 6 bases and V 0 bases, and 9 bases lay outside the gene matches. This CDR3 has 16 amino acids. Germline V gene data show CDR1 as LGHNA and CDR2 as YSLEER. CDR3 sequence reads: CASSQERSGTLDTQYF. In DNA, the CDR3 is TGCGCCAGCAGCCAAGAACGCAGCGGGACTCTCGATACGCAGTATTTT.

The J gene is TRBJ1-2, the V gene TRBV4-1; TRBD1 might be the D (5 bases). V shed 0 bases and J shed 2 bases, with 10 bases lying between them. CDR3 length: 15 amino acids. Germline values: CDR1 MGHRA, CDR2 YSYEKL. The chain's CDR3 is CASSQDPRQNYGYTF. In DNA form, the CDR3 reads TGCGCCAGCAGCCAAGATCCGAGACAGAACTATGGCTACACCTTC.

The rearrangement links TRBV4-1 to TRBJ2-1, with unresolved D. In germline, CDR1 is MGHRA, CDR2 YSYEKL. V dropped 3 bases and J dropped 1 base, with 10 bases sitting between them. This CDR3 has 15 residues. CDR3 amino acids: CASSQPYSSYNEQFF. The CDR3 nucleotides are TGCGCCAGCAGCCAGCCTTATAGTTCCTACAATGAGCAGTTCTTC.